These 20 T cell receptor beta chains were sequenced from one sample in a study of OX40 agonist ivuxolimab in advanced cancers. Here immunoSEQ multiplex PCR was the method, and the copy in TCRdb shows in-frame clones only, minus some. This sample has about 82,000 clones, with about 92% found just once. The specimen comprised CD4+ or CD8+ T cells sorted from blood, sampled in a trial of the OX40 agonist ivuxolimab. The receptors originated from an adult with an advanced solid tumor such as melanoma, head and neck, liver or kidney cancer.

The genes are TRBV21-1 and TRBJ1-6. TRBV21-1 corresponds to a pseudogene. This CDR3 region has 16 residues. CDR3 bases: TGTGCCAGCACTCCCCTCACCGTCGGGTTAGATTCACCCCTCCACTTT. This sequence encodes CASTPLTVGLDSPLHF.

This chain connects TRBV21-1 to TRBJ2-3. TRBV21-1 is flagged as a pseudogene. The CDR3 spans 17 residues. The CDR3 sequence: CASQGPHPPPHTDTQYF. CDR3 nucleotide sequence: TGTGCCAGCCAGGGACCCCATCCGCCTCCACACACAGATACGCAGTATTTT.

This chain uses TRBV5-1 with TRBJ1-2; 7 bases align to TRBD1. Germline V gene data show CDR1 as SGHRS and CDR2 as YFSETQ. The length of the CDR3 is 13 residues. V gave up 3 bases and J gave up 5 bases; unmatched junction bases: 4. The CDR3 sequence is CASSWGQLYGYTF. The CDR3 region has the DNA TGCGCCAGCAGCTGGGGACAGCTGTATGGCTACACCTTC.

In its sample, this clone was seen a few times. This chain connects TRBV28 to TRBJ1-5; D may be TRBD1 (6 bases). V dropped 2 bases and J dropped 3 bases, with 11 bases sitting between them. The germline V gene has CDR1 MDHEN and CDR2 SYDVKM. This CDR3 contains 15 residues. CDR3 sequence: CASSLVRGLNQPQHF. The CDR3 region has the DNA TGTGCCAGCAGTTTAGTCAGGGGTCTCAATCAGCCCCAGCATTTT.

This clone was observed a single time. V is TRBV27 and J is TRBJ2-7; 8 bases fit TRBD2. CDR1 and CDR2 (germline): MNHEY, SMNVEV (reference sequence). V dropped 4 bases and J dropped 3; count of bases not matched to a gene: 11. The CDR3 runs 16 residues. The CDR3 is CASSSSKRGPLYEQYF. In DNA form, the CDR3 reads TGTGCCAGCAGTTCCTCTAAGCGGGGGCCCCTCTACGAGCAGTACTTC.

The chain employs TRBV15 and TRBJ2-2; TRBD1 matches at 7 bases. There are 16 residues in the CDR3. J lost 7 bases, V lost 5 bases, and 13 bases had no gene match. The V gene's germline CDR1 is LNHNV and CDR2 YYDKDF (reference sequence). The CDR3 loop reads CATSGLRDSHIGELFF. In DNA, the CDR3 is TGTGCCACCAGCGGACTCCGGGACAGTCACATCGGGGAGCTGTTTTTT.

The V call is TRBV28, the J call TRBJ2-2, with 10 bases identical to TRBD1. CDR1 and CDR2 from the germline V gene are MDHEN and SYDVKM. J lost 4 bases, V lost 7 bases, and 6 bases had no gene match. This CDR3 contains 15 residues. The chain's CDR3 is CASIVGDRGTGELFF. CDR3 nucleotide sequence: TGTGCCAGCATCGTAGGGGACAGGGGCACCGGGGAGCTGTTTTTT.

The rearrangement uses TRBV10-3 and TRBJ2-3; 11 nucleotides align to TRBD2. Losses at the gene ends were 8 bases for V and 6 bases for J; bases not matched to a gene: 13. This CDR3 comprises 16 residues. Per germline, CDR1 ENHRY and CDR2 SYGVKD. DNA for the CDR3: TGTGCCATCGCCACTAGCGGGGGCTCAGCACATGATACGCAGTATTTT. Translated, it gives CAIATSGGSAHDTQYF.

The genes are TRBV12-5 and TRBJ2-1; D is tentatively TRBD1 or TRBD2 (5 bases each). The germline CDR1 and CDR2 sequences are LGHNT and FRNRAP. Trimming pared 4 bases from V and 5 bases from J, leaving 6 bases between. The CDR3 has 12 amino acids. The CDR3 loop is CASGWGNNEQFF. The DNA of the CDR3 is TGTGCTAGTGGTTGGGGGAACAATGAGCAGTTCTTC.

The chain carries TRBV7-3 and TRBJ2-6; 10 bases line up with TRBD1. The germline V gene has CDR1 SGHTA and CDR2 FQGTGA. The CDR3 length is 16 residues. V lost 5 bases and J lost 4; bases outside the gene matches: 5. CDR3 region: CASSGGTGAGANVLTF. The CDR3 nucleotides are TGTGCCAGCAGCGGAGGGACAGGGGCCGGGGCCAACGTCCTGACTTTC.

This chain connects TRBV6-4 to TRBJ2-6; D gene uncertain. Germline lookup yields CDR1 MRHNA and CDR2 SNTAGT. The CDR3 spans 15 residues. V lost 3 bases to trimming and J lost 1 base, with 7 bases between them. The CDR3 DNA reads TGTGCCAGCAGTGAAACGGTATCTGGGGCCAACGTCCTGACTTTC. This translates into CASSETVSGANVLTF.

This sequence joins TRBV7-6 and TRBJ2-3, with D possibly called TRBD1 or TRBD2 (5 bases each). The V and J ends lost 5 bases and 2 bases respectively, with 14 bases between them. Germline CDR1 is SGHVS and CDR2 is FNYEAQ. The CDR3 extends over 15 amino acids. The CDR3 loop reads CASSDAPGPTDTQYF. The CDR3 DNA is TGTGCCAGCAGCGACGCTCCGGGGCCCACAGATACGCAGTATTTT.

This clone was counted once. The CDR3 reads CASSYPQGDLEQYF. The DNA of the CDR3 is TGTGCCAGCAGTTACCCACAGGGAGACCTCGAGCAGTACTTC. The rearrangement uses TRBV6-6 and TRBJ2-7; D possibly corresponds to TRBD1 (6 bases). This CDR3 has 14 amino acids. The V end lost 2 bases, the J end lost 6 bases, and 14 bases lay between the germline ends. CDR1 is MNHNY and CDR2 is SVGAGI in the germline V gene (reference sequence).

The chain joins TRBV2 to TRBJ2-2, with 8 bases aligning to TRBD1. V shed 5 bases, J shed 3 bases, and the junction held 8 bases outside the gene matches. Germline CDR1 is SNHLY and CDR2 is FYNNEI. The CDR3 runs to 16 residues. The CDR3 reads CASSKTGGWDTGELFF. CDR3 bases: TGTGCCAGCAGTAAAACAGGGGGTTGGGACACCGGGGAGCTGTTTTTT.

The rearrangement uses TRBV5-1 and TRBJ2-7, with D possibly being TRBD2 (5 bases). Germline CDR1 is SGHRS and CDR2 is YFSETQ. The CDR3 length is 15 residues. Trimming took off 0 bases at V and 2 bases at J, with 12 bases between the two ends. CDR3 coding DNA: TGCGCCAGCAGCTTGGAACCGGGGTTGGCCTACGAGCAGTACTTC. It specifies CASSLEPGLAYEQYF.

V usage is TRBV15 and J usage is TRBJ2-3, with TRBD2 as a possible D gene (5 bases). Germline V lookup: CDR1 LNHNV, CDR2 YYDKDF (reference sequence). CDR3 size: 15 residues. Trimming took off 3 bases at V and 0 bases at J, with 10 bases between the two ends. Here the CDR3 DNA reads TGTGCCACCAGCAGTAGCGTGTGGAGCACAGATACGCAGTATTTT. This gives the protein CATSSSVWSTDTQYF.

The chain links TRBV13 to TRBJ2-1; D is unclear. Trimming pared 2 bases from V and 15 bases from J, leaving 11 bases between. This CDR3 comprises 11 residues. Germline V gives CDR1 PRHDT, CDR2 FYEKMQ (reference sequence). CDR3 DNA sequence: TGTGCCAGCAGCTTACTGGACGCACCGTTCTTC. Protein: CASSLLDAPFF.

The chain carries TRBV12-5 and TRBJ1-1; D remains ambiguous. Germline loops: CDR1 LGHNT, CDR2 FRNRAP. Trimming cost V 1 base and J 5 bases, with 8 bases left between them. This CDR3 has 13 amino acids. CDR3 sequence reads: CASGLDQVTEAFF. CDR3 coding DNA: TGTGCTAGTGGTTTGGATCAAGTGACTGAAGCTTTCTTT. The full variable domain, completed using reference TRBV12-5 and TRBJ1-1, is DARVTQTPRHKVTEMGQEVTMRCQPILGHNTVFWYRQTMMQGLELLAYFRNRAPLDDSGMPKDRFSAEMPDATLATLKIQPSEPRDSAVYFCASGLDQVTEAFFGQGTRLTVV.

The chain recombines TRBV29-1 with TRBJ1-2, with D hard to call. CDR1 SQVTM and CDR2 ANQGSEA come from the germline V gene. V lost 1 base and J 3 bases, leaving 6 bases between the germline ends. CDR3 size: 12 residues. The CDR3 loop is CSVEGPYYGYTF. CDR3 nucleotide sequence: TGCAGCGTTGAAGGCCCCTACTATGGCTACACCTTC.

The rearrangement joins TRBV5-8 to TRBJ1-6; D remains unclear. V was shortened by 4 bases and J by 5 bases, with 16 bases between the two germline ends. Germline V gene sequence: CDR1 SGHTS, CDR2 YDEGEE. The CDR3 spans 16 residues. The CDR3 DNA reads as TGTGCCAGCAGCCCTACGGTCGGGCTTCATAATTCACCCCTCCACTTT. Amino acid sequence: CASSPTVGLHNSPLHF. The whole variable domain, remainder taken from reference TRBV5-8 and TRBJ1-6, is EAGVTQSPTHLIKTRGQQATLRCSPISGHTSVYWYQQALGLGLQFLLWYDEGEERNRGNFPPRFSGRQFPNYSSELNVNALELEDSALYLCASSPTVGLHNSPLHFGNGTRLTVT.